This T cell receptor (beta chain) was captured by sequencing in a study of T-cell memory formation after mild COVID-19. As for the study in general: Most TCR clusters belonged to a single donor. Study conclusions and caveats: The finding that pre-infection memory included some responding clones suggested that cross-reactive memory joined.

Sample barcodes and UMIs were carried by the TCR alpha and TCR beta cDNA libraries that 5'RACE generated with constant-segment primers. TCRdb reanalysed the 5' RACE reads using MiXCR and keeps one entry per CDR3 protein. The sample has roughly 250,000 distinct CDR3 sequences; about 17% are singletons. This CDR3 is built from 14 residues. Trimming took 8 bases from V and 7 from J; bases not matched to a gene: 11. A note on this clonotype: Its antigen is not known.

The sample was PBMCs or a T cell subset sorted from them (not recorded which). The rearrangement uses TRBV12-3 or TRBV12-4 and TRBJ2-3; TRBD2 matches 8 bases. This sequence was found in a man in his late teens or twenties who had mild COVID-19 (a few samples of this study predate the infection). Cell type and time point are not known. The chain's CDR3 is CASESGGGRNTQYF. Written as DNA, the CDR3 is TGTGCCAGCGAGTCCGGCGGGGGGAGGAATACGCAGTATTTT.